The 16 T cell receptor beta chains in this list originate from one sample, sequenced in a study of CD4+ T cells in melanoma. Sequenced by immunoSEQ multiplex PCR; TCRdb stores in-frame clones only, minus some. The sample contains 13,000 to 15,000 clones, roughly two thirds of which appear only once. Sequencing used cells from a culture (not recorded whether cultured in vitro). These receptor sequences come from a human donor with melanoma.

The CDR3 sequence is CASSARLAGGWDEQFF. The CDR3 region has the DNA TGTGCCAGCAGTGCTAGACTAGCGGGGGGGTGGGATGAGCAGTTCTTC. The chain couples TRBV6-1 to TRBJ2-1; 14 nucleotides agree with TRBD2. The CDR3 loop spans 16 amino acids. In germline, CDR1 is MNHNS, CDR2 SASEGT. Trimming removed 4 bases from V and 8 bases from J; junction bases left unmatched: 7.

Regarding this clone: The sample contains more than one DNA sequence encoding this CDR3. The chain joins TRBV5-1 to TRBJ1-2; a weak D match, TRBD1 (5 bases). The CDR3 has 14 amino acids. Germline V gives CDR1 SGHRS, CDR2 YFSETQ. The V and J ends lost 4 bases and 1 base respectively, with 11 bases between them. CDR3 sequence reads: CASSAGRINYGYTF. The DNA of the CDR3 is TGCGCCAGCAGCGCAGGGCGAATTAACTATGGCTACACCTTC.

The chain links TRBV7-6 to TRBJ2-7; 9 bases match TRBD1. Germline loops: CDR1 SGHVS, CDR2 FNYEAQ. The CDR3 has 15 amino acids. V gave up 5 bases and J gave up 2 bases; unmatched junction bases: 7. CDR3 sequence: CASSPGQGIAYEQYF. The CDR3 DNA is TGTGCCAGCAGCCCAGGACAGGGGATTGCCTACGAGCAGTACTTC.

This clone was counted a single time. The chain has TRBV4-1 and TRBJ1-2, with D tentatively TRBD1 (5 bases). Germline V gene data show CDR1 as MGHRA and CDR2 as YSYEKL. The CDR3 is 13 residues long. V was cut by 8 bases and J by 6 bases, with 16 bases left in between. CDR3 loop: CASGAGPWDGYTF. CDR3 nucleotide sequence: TGCGCCAGCGGGGCAGGCCCTTGGGATGGCTACACCTTC.

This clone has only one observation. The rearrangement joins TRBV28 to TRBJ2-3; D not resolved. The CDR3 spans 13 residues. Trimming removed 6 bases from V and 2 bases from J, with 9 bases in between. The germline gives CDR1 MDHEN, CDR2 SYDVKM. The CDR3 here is CASRFRPTDTQYF. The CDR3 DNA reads TGTGCCAGCAGGTTCAGGCCCACAGATACGCAGTATTTT.

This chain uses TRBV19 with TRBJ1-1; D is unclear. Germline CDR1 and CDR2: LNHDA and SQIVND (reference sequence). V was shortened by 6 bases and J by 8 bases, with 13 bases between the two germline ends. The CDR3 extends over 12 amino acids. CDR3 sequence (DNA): TGTGCCAGTAGGACCCTACCCGCCGAAGCTTTCTTT. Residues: CASRTLPAEAFF.

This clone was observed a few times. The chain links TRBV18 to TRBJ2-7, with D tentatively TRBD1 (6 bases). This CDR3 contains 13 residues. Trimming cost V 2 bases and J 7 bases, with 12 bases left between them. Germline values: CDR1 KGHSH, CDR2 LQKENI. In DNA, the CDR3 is TGTGCCAGCTCACCAAATACAGGGCGGGAGCAGTACTTC. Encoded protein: CASSPNTGREQYF.

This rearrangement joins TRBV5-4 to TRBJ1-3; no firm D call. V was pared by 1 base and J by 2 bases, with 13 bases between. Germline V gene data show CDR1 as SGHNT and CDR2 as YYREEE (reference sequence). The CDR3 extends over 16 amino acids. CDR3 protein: CASSLIPSGPGNTIYF. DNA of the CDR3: TGTGCCAGCAGCTTGATTCCCAGCGGGCCTGGAAACACCATATATTTT.

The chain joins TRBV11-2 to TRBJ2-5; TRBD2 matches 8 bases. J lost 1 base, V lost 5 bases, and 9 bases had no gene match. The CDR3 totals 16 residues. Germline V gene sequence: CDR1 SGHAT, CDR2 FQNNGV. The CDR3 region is CASSPRGGGPQETQYF. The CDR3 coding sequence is TGTGCCAGCAGCCCTAGAGGCGGGGGGCCCCAAGAGACCCAGTACTTC.

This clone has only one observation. Here the CDR3 reads CASSFLANYGYTF. In DNA form, the CDR3 reads TGTGCCAGCAGCTTTTTGGCTAACTATGGCTACACCTTC. The chain links TRBV14 to TRBJ1-2; no reliable D call. This CDR3 comprises 13 residues. The V end was cut by 5 bases, the J end by 0 bases, with 7 bases between. CDR1 SGHDN and CDR2 FVKESK come from the germline V gene.

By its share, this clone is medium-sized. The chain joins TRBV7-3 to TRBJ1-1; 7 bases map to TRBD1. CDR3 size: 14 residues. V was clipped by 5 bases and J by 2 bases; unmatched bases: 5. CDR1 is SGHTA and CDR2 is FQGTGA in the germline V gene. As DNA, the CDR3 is TGTGCCAGCAGCATGACAGGGCCCAACACTGAAGCTTTCTTT. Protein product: CASSMTGPNTEAFF. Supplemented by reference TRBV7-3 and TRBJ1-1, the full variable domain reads GAGVSQTPSNKVTEKGKYVELRCDPISGHTALYWYRQSLGQGPEFLIYFQGTGAADDSGLPNDRFFAVRPEGSVSTLKIQRTERGDSAVYLCASSMTGPNTEAFFGQGTRLTVV.

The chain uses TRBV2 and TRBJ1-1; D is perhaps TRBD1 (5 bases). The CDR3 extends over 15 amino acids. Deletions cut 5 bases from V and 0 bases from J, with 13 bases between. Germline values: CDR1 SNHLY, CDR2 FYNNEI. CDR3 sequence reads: CASSPRGALNTEAFF. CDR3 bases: TGTGCCAGCAGTCCCCGAGGGGCCCTGAACACTGAAGCTTTCTTT.

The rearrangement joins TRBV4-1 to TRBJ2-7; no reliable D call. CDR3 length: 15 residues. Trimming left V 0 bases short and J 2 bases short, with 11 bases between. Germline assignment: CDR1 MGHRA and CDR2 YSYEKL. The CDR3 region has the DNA TGCGCCAGCAGCCAAGAGCAGTACGGAACCTACGAGCAGTACTTC. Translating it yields CASSQEQYGTYEQYF.

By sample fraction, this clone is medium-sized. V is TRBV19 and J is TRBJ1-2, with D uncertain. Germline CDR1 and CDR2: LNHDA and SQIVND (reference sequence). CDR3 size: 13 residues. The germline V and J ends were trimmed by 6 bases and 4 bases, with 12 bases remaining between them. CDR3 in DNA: TGTGCCAGTAGCCCCGATTACAGCTATGGCTACACCTTC. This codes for CASSPDYSYGYTF. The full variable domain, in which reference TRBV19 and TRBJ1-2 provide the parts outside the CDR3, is DGGITQSPKYLFRKEGQNVTLSCEQNLNHDAMYWYRQDPGQGLRLIYYSQIVNDFQKGDIAEGYSVSREKKESFPLTVTSAQKNPTAFYLCASSPDYSYGYTFGSGTRLTVV.

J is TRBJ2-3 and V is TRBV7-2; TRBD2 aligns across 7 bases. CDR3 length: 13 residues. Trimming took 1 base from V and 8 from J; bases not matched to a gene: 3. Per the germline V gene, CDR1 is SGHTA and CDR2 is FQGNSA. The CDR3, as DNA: TGTGCCAGCAGCTTAGGGGGGGGTGTTACGCAGTATTTT. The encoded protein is CASSLGGGVTQYF.

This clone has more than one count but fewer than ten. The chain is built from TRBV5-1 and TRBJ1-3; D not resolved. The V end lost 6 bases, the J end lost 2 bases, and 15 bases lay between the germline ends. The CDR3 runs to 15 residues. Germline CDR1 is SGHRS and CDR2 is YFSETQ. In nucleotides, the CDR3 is TGCGCCAGCACCGACCCGGGTGGACCTGGAAACACCATATATTTT. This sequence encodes CASTDPGGPGNTIYF.